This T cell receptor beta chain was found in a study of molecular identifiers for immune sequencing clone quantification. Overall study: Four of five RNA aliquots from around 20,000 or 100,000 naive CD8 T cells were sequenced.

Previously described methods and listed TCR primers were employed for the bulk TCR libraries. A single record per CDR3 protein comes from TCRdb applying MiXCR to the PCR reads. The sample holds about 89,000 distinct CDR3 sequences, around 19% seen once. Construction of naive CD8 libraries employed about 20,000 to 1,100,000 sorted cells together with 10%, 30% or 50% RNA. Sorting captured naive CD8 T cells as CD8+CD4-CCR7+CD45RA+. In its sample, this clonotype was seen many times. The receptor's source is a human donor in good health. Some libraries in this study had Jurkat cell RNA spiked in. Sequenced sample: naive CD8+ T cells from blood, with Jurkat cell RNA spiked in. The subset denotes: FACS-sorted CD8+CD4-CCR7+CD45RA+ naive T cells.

CDR3 sequence: CASSGPNRFSGANVLTF. The CDR3 DNA reads as TGTGCCAGTAGTGGTCCGAACAGGTTCTCTGGGGCCAACGTCCTGACTTTC. This chain joins TRBV19 and TRBJ2-6; D is possibly TRBD1 (5 bases). The CDR3 loop spans 17 amino acids. V dropped 5 bases and J dropped 0 bases, with 14 bases sitting between them. Germline CDR1 reads LNHDA; CDR2 reads SQIVND (reference sequence).